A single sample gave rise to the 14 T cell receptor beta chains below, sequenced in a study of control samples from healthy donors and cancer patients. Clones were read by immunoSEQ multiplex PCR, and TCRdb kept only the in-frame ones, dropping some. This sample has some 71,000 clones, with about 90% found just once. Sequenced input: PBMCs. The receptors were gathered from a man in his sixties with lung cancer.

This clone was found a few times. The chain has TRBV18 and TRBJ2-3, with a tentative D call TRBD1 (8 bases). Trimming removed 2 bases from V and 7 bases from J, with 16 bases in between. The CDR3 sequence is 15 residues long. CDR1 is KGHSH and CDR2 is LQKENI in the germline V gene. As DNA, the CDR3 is TGTGCCAGCTCACCAGAGACAGGGGAGGGAAATACGCAGTATTTT. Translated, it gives CASSPETGEGNTQYF.

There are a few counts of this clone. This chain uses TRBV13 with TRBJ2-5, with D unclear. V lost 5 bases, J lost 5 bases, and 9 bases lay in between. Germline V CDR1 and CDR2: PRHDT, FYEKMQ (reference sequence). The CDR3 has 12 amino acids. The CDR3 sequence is CASSPPVETQYF. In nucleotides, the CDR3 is TGTGCCAGCAGCCCACCAGTTGAGACCCAGTACTTC.

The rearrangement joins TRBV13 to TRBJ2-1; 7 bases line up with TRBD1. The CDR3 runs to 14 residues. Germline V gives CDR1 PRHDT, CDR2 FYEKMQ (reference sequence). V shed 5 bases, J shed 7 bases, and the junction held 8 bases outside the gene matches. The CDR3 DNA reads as TGTGCCAGCAGCCCCAAGACAGGGCGGAATGAGCAGTTCTTC. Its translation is CASSPKTGRNEQFF.

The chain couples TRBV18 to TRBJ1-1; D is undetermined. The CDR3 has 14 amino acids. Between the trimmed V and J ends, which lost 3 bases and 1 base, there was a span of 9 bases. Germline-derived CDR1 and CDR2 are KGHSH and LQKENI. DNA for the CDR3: TGTGCCAGCTCACCCGGAGGTTCGAACACTGAAGCTTTCTTT. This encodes CASSPGGSNTEAFF.

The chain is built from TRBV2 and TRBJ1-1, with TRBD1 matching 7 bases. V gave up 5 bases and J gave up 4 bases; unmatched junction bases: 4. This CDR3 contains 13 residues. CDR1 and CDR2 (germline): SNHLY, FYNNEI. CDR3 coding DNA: TGTGCCAGCAGTCGACAGGGAATCACTGAAGCTTTCTTT. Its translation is CASSRQGITEAFF.

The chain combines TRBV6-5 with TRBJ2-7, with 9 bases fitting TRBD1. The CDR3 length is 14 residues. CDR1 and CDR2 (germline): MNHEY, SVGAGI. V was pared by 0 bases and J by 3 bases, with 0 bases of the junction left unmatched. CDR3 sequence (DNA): TGTGCCAGCAGTTACTCGACAGGGGGCTACGAGCAGTACTTC. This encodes CASSYSTGGYEQYF.

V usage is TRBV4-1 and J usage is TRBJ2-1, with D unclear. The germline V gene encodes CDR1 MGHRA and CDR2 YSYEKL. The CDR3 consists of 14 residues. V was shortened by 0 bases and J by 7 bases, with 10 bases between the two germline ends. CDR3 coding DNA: TGCGCCAGCAGCCAAGAAGGCTCCTCGAATGAGCAGTTCTTC. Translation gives CASSQEGSSNEQFF.

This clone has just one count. The CDR3, as DNA: TGCGCCAGCAGCCCCGGGCCGCCGGAGGATGGCTACACCTTC. It is translated as CASSPGPPEDGYTF. The chain employs TRBV5-1 and TRBJ1-2; D is uncertain. CDR3 size: 14 residues. V lost 4 bases to trimming and J lost 6 bases, with 16 bases between them. In germline, CDR1 is SGHRS, CDR2 YFSETQ.

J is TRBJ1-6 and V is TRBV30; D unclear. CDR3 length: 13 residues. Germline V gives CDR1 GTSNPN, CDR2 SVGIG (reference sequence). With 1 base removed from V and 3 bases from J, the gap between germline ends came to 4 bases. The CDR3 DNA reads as TGTGCCTGGAGTGGATTCTATAATTCACCCCTCCACTTT. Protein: CAWSGFYNSPLHF.

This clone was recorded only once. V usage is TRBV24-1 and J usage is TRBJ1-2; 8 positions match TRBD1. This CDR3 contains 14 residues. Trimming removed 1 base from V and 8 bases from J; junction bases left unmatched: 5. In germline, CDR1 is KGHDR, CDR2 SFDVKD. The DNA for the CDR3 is TGTGCCACCAGTGATTTCTTGACAGGGGAAGGCTACACCTTC. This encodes CATSDFLTGEGYTF.

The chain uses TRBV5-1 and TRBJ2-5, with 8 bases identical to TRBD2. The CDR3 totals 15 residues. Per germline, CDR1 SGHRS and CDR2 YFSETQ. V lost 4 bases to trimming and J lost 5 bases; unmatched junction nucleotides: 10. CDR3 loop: CASSRATGGLETQYF. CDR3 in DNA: TGCGCCAGCAGCCGCGCAACGGGGGGGTTGGAGACCCAGTACTTC.

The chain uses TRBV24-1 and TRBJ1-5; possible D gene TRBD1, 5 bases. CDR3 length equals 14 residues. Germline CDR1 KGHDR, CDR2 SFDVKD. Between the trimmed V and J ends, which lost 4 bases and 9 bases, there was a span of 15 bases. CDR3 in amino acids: CATSEATGLGPQHF. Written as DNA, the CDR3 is TGTGCCACCAGTGAGGCCACAGGTTTGGGGCCCCAGCATTTT.

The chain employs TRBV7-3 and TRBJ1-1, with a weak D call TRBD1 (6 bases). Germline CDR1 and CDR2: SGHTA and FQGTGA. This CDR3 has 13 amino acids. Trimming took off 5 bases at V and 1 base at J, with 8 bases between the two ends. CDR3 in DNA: TGTGCCAGCAGCCTACAGGGGAACACTGAAGCTTTCTTT. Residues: CASSLQGNTEAFF.

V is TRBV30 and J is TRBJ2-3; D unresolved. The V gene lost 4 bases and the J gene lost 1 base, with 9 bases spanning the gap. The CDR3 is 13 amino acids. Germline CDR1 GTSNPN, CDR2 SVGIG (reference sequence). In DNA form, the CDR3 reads TGTGCCTGGACACCTTCCCGCACAGATACGCAGTATTTT. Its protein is CAWTPSRTDTQYF.